This TCR beta chain was identified during a study of blood T cell repertoires in COVID-19 (dated by TCRdb to the early 2020s). A note on the overall study: Samples covering the acute and convalescent phases of COVID-19 were provided by collaborators in the United States, Italy and Spain. The prospective study material was composed of cDNA or gDNA derived from T cells, B-cell-depleted T cells, or PBMCs. The dataset comprised deeply sampled blood TCRbeta repertoires from subjects exposed to, actively infected with, or recovered from COVID-19. The repertoires were released in a freely available public database intended as a resource for research on the immune response to SARS-CoV-2. Samples were obtained from the ongoing ImmuneRACE study (first 160 participants) and from 1,254 subjects provided by 6 global collaborators. Sample metadata almost always included a de-identified subject ID, COVID-19 status, age in years and sex. Where available, HLA class I and class II types were taken from metadata supplied by the sample provider and were not determined by assay-based typing.

Each collaborating institution followed its own protocols to collect whole blood in K2EDTA tubes. Collaborator samples were shipped for TCRbeta analysis as frozen whole blood, isolated PBMCs, or DNA extracted from either sample type. The immunoSEQ Assay, a bias-controlled multiplex PCR, was used to amplify TCRbeta CDR3 regions from genomic DNA. The paper's data handling went like this. The number of nucleated cells in each sample was estimated by amplification of reference gene primers within the assay. Sequence reads were collapsed and filtered to measure the absolute abundance of every unique TCRbeta CDR3 rearrangement. Productive Simpson clonality was computed per sample as the square root of Simpson's diversity index over productive rearrangements. The table comes from immuneACCESS by way of TCRdb, which keeps in-frame sequences with V and J called. Part of the clones is missing from these tables; in studies checked, under half for an unresolved V gene and the rest for unknown reasons. V and J calls and clone size are copied from that table; D and trimming were computed from the DNA. This sample comprises some 96,000 clones, 88% of them detected only once. Around 5% of the sample goes to the ten largest clones.

With respect to this clone: Its cognate antigen has yet to be identified. Qualities for individual bases were not recorded, and no much larger clone is one base off.

General findings and caveats noted by the study authors: The amount of clinical and demographic metadata varied by source and participant and was provided uncurated.

At the junction V is shortened by 0 bases and J by 0 bases, with 8 bases in between. CDR1 and CDR2, per the germline V gene (reference sequence), are GTSNPN and SVGIG. The CDR3 measures 15 amino acids from cysteine to phenylalanine. The entry retains the CDR3 DNA only, 45 bases that are in frame from base 1. This TCR came from a human donor in a cohort sampled during active COVID-19. Sequences were obtained from peripheral blood. In this chain, TRBV30 is recombined with TRBJ2-2, with the identity of the D gene unclear. CDR3 loop: CAWSVMTSNTGELFF. DNA sequence: TGTGCCTGGAGTGTTATGACTTCGAACACCGGGGAGCTGTTTTTT.